One and the same sample provided the 22 T cell receptor beta chains below, sequenced in a study of blood T cells in healthy people across ages. With a J-beta primer mix and a sample-barcoded 5' primer, a second PCR ran about 7 to 11 cycles. MiXCR, applied by TCRdb to the 5' RACE reads, yields one record per CDR3 protein. The data show hundreds of thousands of distinct CDR3 sequences, roughly 32% seen once. The sample was blood. The source is a woman aged 80 or over in good health.

In regard to this clonotype: One end of the junction does not line up with germline, which may come from a read error. The rearrangement uses TRBV9 and TRBJ2-2; TRBD2 might be the D (5 bases). Germline loops: CDR1 SGDLS, CDR2 YYNGEE. The CDR3 runs to 15 residues. In DNA, the CDR3 is TGTGCCAGCAGCGTAGGGACTTCGAACACCGGGGAGCTGTTGTTT. Protein sequence: CASSVGTSNTGELLF. The full variable domain, in which reference TRBV9 and TRBJ2-2 provide the parts outside the CDR3, is DSGVTQTPKHLITATGQRVTLRCSPRSGDLSVYWYQQSLDQGLQFLIQYYNGEERAKGNILERFSAQQFPDLHSELNLSSLELGDSALYFCASSVGTSNTGELLFGEGSRLTVL.

This clonotype was seen at least ten times. This rearrangement joins TRBV7-9 to TRBJ1-2; D is undetermined. The CDR3 is 14 residues long. Trimming stripped 5 bases from V and 6 bases from J, with 16 bases between. Germline V gives CDR1 SEHNR, CDR2 FQNEAQ (reference sequence). This chain's CDR3 is CASSDLTEGDGYTF. CDR3 DNA sequence: TGTGCCAGCAGCGACCTTACAGAGGGAGATGGCTACACCTTC.

The table lists this clonotype with many counts. The chain carries TRBV4-3 and TRBJ2-7, with D unresolved. CDR1 and CDR2 (germline): LGHNA, YSLEER. Trimming shortened V by 0 bases and J by 3 bases, and 6 bases separated the two germline ends. The CDR3 loop spans 13 amino acids. In DNA form, the CDR3 reads TGCGCCAGCAGCCAAGATCTAGACTACGAGCAGTACTTC. Translating it yields CASSQDLDYEQYF.

In this sample, this clonotype turned up a few times. J is TRBJ2-6 and V is TRBV14, with 8 nucleotides matching TRBD2. Germline CDR1 is SGHDN and CDR2 is FVKESK. Trimming cost V 0 bases and J 5 bases; bases outside gene matches: 15. This CDR3 is 20 amino acids long. In DNA form, the CDR3 reads TGTGCCAGCAGCCAAGATCGAGCGGGGGTTAGAAGTCTGAGGGCCAACGTCCTGACTTTC. As protein: CASSQDRAGVRSLRANVLTF.

This clonotype was recorded a few times. The chain links TRBV7-2 to TRBJ1-1; 10 bases are shared with TRBD1. The V segment lost 5 bases and the J segment 5 bases; nucleotides outside the gene matches: 8. Germline CDR1 and CDR2: SGHTA and FQGNSA. The CDR3 loop spans 15 amino acids. The CDR3 loop is CASSLTTGGITEAFF. CDR3 in DNA: TGTGCCAGCAGCCTTACGACAGGGGGCATTACTGAAGCTTTCTTT.

This clonotype was recorded at least ten times. The rearrangement joins TRBV15 to TRBJ2-7, with unresolved D. Germline assignment: CDR1 LNHNV and CDR2 YYDKDF (reference sequence). This CDR3 region has 11 residues. Trimming removed 5 bases at V and 10 bases at J, with 12 bases between. The CDR3 spells CATSDGILQYF. CDR3 nucleotide sequence: TGTGCCACCAGCGATGGGATCCTTCAGTACTTC.

This clonotype has ten or more counts. The J gene is TRBJ2-1, the V gene TRBV10-3; unclear D gene. This CDR3 spans 12 amino acids. V lost 2 bases and J lost 10, with 9 bases in between. The germline V gene has CDR1 ENHRY and CDR2 SYGVKD. CDR3 sequence reads: CAISENAGEQFF. In nucleotides, the CDR3 is TGTGCCATCAGTGAGAACGCAGGCGAGCAGTTCTTC.

This clonotype showed up many times. The CDR3 coding sequence is TGTGCCAGCAGCTGGGGTGGCCAGTTTGGCGAGCAGTTCTTC. This gives the protein CASSWGGQFGEQFF. The chain employs TRBV7-9 and TRBJ2-1; D gene ambiguous. Between the trimmed V and J ends, which lost 4 bases and 10 bases, there was a span of 17 bases. This CDR3 spans 14 amino acids. CDR1 and CDR2 from the germline V gene are SEHNR and FQNEAQ (reference sequence).

In regard to this clonotype: This could be a read error, since a much larger clone is one nucleotide away. This chain links TRBV5-4 with TRBJ1-2; 12 bases line up with TRBD1. The CDR3 runs to 15 residues. J was trimmed by 8 bases and V by 5 bases; bases with no gene match: 10. Looked up from germline, CDR1 is SGHNT and CDR2 is YYREEE (reference sequence). The CDR3 DNA reads TGTGCCAGCAGTAGCCTGGGACAGGGGGCGCGAGGCTACACCTTC. Translated, it gives CASSSLGQGARGYTF.

The sample holds many counts of this clonotype. V and J are TRBV9 and TRBJ2-3; D unclear. This CDR3 is 12 amino acids long. Deletions cut 3 bases from V and 7 bases from J, with 9 bases between. The V gene's germline CDR1 is SGDLS and CDR2 YYNGEE. For the CDR3, the DNA is TGTGCCAGCAGCGGGGTTGTGTATACGCAGTATTTT. This sequence encodes CASSGVVYTQYF.

The V and J genes are TRBV28 and TRBJ2-7; weak D call: TRBD2 (6 bases). The V end was cut by 6 bases, the J end by 7 bases, with 16 bases between. This CDR3 region has 13 residues. Germline loops: CDR1 MDHEN, CDR2 SYDVKM. The CDR3 DNA sequence: TGTGCCAGCAGGTTAGGTAGGGCGGGGGAGCAGTACTTC. Amino acid sequence: CASRLGRAGEQYF.

Concerning this clonotype itself: A much larger clone sits a single nucleotide away, making a read error possible. The chain is built from TRBV4-2 and TRBJ2-5; a weak D match, TRBD2 (6 bases). Germline loops: CDR1 LGHNA, CDR2 YNFKEQ. The CDR3 loop spans 14 amino acids. The CDR3 DNA reads TGTGCCAACAGCCCCCTTCTGCGGGGTGAGACCCAGTACTTC. It encodes CANSPLLRGETQYF.

This chain joins TRBV6-6 and TRBJ1-2; a weak D match, TRBD1 (5 bases). Trimming shortened V by 5 bases and J by 3 bases, and 10 bases separated the two germline ends. Germline CDR1 and CDR2: MNHNY and SVGAGI (reference sequence). The CDR3 length is 13 residues. The CDR3, as DNA: TGTGCCAGCAGTCACGGGACGGACTATGGCTACACCTTC. It is translated as CASSHGTDYGYTF.

This clonotype was observed many times. The chain joins TRBV30 to TRBJ1-5; D is possibly TRBD1 (6 bases). With 0 bases removed from V and 5 bases from J, the gap between germline ends came to 8 bases. This CDR3 region has 13 residues. The germline V gene has CDR1 GTSNPN and CDR2 SVGIG (reference sequence). CDR3 in amino acids: CAWSVGGDQPQHF. In nucleotides, the CDR3 is TGTGCCTGGAGTGTAGGGGGAGATCAGCCCCAGCATTTT. The full variable domain, completed using reference TRBV30 and TRBJ1-5, is SQTIHQWPATLVQPVGSPLSLECTVEGTSNPNLYWYRQAAGRGLQLLFYSVGIGQISSEVPQNLSASRPQDRQFILSSKKLLLSDSGFYLCAWSVGGDQPQHFGDGTRLSIL.

The rearrangement joins TRBV4-3 to TRBJ2-7; D may be TRBD1 (6 bases). Trimming stripped 2 bases from V and 1 base from J, with 9 bases between. The germline V gene has CDR1 LGHNA and CDR2 YSLEER. CDR3 size: 14 residues. CDR3 amino acids: CASSQQGSSYEQYF. DNA of the CDR3: TGCGCCAGCAGCCAACAGGGGAGTTCCTACGAGCAGTACTTC.

CDR3 sequence (DNA): TGCGCCAGCAGGGGACCGGAAGGACACACCATATATTTT. It specifies CASRGPEGHTIYF. The chain carries TRBV5-1 and TRBJ1-3, with D possibly matching TRBD1 (5 bases). The V end lost 5 bases, the J end lost 8 bases, and 14 bases lay between the germline ends. Germline CDR1 and CDR2: SGHRS and YFSETQ. This CDR3 has 13 residues.

This clonotype has more than one count but fewer than ten. This rearrangement joins TRBV24-1 to TRBJ1-5, with D unclear. V was cut by 1 base and J by 0 bases, with 9 bases left in between. Germline V gene sequence: CDR1 KGHDR, CDR2 SFDVKD. There are 16 residues in the CDR3. CDR3 sequence: CATSDFVGPSNQPQHF. The CDR3 bases are TGTGCCACCAGTGATTTCGTCGGGCCTAGCAATCAGCCCCAGCATTTT.

This clonotype was counted between two and nine times. A read error is possible here, since a much larger clone lies one base away. The genes are TRBV7-3 and TRBJ2-7; 8 nucleotides align to TRBD2. Germline V gene sequence: CDR1 SGHTA, CDR2 FQGTGA. V trimming: 5 bases; J trimming: 7 bases; junction bases outside the gene matches: 16. The CDR3 covers 16 residues. Here the CDR3 DNA reads TGTGCCAGCAGCCCTGCGGGCGGGGGGTTCTACAATGAGCAGTACTTC. Translating it yields CASSPAGGGFYNEQYF.

Many counts were recorded for this clonotype. The V call is TRBV20-1, the J call TRBJ1-4; D gene ambiguous. The germline V and J ends were trimmed by 5 bases and 3 bases, with 7 bases remaining between them. The CDR3 runs to 12 residues. CDR1 and CDR2 (germline): DFQATT, SNEGSKA (reference sequence). This CDR3 reads CSAGESNEKLFF. In DNA, the CDR3 is TGCAGTGCTGGGGAGTCTAATGAAAAACTGTTTTTT.

The V and J genes are TRBV20-1 and TRBJ2-3, with TRBD2 matching over 11 bases. Germline V gene sequence: CDR1 DFQATT, CDR2 SNEGSKA (reference sequence). The CDR3 consists of 15 residues. The V and J ends lost 2 bases and 5 bases, in that order; junction bases with no gene match: 6. CDR3: CSARLTSGKGDTQYF. The CDR3 DNA reads as TGCAGTGCTAGATTGACTAGCGGGAAGGGAGATACGCAGTATTTT.

Many counts were recorded for this clonotype. This chain links TRBV21-1 with TRBJ2-3. TRBV21-1 is flagged as a pseudogene. The CDR3 consists of 15 residues. As DNA, the CDR3 is TGTGCCAGCAGCAAAGGCGGACTAGGCACAGATACGCAGTATTTT. Protein: CASSKGGLGTDTQYF.

This clonotype was picked up many times. The chain couples TRBV6-2 or TRBV6-3 to TRBJ2-5; 8 nucleotides line up with TRBD2. Germline values: CDR1 MNHEY, CDR2 SVGEGT. The V gene end was trimmed by 7 bases and the J gene end by 1 base; junction bases not matched to a gene: 8. This CDR3 contains 15 residues. In nucleotides, the CDR3 is TGTGCCAGCATCCCAGGCGGGAGGTCCCAAGAGACCCAGTACTTC. The encoded protein is CASIPGGRSQETQYF.